The rows below give T cell receptor beta chains drawn from one sample of a study of T cell responses to AZD1222 COVID-19 vaccine. Profiling relied on immunoSEQ multiplex PCR, and the TCRdb table lists in-frame clones only, not all of them. The profile covers roughly 85,000 clones, with about 86% appearing a single time and 6% to 9% taken by the ten largest. Source: peripheral blood, taken on day 0 of AZD1222 vaccination. The receptors stem from an adult in good health. The CDR3 runs from the conserved cysteine through the conserved F or W. D genes are given only for firm matches. Not every row has a clone size; where given, it reads once, few, many or a size class.

abundance	d_gene	j_gene	v_gene	len	CDR3aa	CDR3nt
.	.	TRBJ2-5	TRBV6-5	13	CASMRHVQETQYF	TGTGCCAGCATGAGACATGTACAAGAGACCCAGTACTTC
.	.	TRBJ2-7	TRBV28	12	CASTSRLYEQYF	TGTGCCAGCACCTCTAGGCTCTACGAGCAGTACTTC
.	TRBD2	TRBJ2-7	TRBV5-5	15	CASSFLAGGTYEQYF	TGTGCCAGCAGCTTCTTAGCGGGAGGGACCTACGAGCAGTACTTC
.	.	TRBJ1-1	TRBV9	13	CASSATPLTEAFF	TGTGCCAGCAGCGCCACGCCCCTGACTGAAGCTTTCTTT
.	.	TRBJ1-3	TRBV20-1	16	CSASSTTGGRGNTIYF	TGCAGTGCTAGTTCCACTACGGGAGGTCGAGGAAACACCATATATTTT
.	.	TRBJ2-7	TRBV12-5	17	CASGLSIVQGKPGEQYF	TGTGCTAGTGGTTTGTCAATCGTACAGGGTAAACCGGGGGAGCAGTACTTC
.	.	TRBJ1-5	TRBV18	14	CASSPDSGNQPQHF	TGTGCCAGCTCACCAGATTCAGGGAATCAGCCCCAGCATTTT
few	.	TRBJ1-4	TRBV9	16	CASSVGKAGRREKLFF	TGTGCCAGCAGCGTAGGTAAGGCAGGGAGAAGAGAAAAACTGTTTTTT
once	.	TRBJ1-1	TRBV28	14	CASYRSGRVTEAFF	TGTGCCAGCTACCGTTCTGGCAGGGTCACTGAAGCTTTCTTT
few	.	TRBJ2-7	TRBV28	12	CASSTVLSEQYF	TGTGCCAGCAGTACAGTCTTGAGTGAGCAGTACTTC